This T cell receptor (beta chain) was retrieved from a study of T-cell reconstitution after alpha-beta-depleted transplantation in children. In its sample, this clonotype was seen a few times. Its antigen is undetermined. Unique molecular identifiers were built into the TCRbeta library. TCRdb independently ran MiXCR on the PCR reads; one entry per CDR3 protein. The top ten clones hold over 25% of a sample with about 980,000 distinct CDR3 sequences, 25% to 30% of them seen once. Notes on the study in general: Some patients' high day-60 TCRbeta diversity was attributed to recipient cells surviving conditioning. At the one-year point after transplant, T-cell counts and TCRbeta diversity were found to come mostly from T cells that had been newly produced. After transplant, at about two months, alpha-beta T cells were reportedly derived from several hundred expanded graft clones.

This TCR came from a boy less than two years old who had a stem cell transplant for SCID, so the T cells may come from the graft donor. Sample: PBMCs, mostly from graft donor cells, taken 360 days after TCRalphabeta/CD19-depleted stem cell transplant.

The CDR3 is CASGGQTNTGELFF. In nucleotides, the CDR3 is TGTGCCAGCGGGGGACAGACGAACACCGGGGAGCTGTTTTTT. The chain carries TRBV11-3 and TRBJ2-2; 7 nucleotides match TRBD1. Germline V gene data show CDR1 as SGHNT and CDR2 as YENEEA. V lost 8 bases, J lost 0 bases, and 3 bases stayed unmatched. The CDR3 covers 14 residues.